A single sample is the source of the 8 T cell receptor beta chains below, sequenced in a study of spatial heterogeneity in lung cancer. TCRdb re-derived calls from the 5' RACE reads in MiXCR, one entry per CDR3 protein. The sample records more than 20,000 distinct CDR3 sequences, about 4.6% being singletons. The sample's time point: sample taken at primary tumor resection. Sequencing was performed on whole RNA extracted from tumor and nontumor lung tissue, or from frozen PBMC, and the material was left unsorted. Here the sequenced sample was PBMCs, taken at surgery. The receptors derive from a male donor with early-stage non-small cell lung cancer.

This clonotype was recorded at least ten times. The chain is built from TRBV20-1 and TRBJ2-3; TRBD2 aligns across 16 bases. Looked up from germline, CDR1 is DFQATT and CDR2 is SNEGSKA (reference sequence). This CDR3 region has 19 residues. The V and J ends lost 5 bases and 1 base, in that order; junction bases with no gene match: 12. DNA for the CDR3: TGCAGTGCTCCACGGGGGACTAGCGGGAGGGCCGAAGGCACAGATACGCAGTATTTT. It yields the protein CSAPRGTSGRAEGTDTQYF.

This clonotype was recorded many times. J is TRBJ1-2 and V is TRBV5-4; tentative D call: TRBD1 (6 bases). The CDR3 totals 13 residues. CDR1 is SGHNT, CDR2 YYREEE, per germline (reference sequence). With 0 bases removed from V and 8 bases from J, the gap between germline ends came to 11 bases. The DNA of the CDR3 is TGTGCCAGCAGCTTGGGGGGGCGAGGCGGCTACACCTTC. Amino acids: CASSLGGRGGYTF.

This clonotype appeared many times. CDR3 coding DNA: TGTGCCAGTACGGAAGGCAGATTCAAGATCGGGGAGCTGTTTTTT. Its translation: CASTEGRFKIGELFF. This chain joins TRBV19 and TRBJ2-2; D remains unclear. From germline, CDR1 is LNHDA and CDR2 SQIVND (reference sequence). This CDR3 has 15 residues. The V end lost 7 bases, the J end lost 7 bases, and 19 bases lay between the germline ends. Supplemented by reference TRBV19 and TRBJ2-2, the full variable domain reads DGGITQSPKYLFRKEGQNVTLSCEQNLNHDAMYWYRQDPGQGLRLIYYSQIVNDFQKGDIAEGYSVSREKKESFPLTVTSAQKNPTAFYLCASTEGRFKIGELFFGEGSRLTVL.

This clonotype was seen repeatedly, ten times or more. The chain employs TRBV14 and TRBJ2-2; unclear D gene. This CDR3 spans 14 amino acids. V lost 4 bases and J lost 6, with 12 bases in between. Germline values: CDR1 SGHDN, CDR2 FVKESK. The CDR3, as DNA: TGTGCCAGCAGCCTCTCATTCTCGGCCGGGGAGCTGTTTTTT. Translating it yields CASSLSFSAGELFF.

This clonotype was recorded many times. The V and J genes are TRBV19 and TRBJ2-2; D may be TRBD2 (6 bases). CDR3 length equals 15 residues. Deletions cut 5 bases from V and 0 bases from J, with 10 bases between. Germline CDR1 and CDR2: LNHDA and SQIVND (reference sequence). The CDR3, as DNA: TGTGCCAGTAGTGGACCGGGAGCGAACACCGGGGAGCTGTTTTTT. Protein: CASSGPGANTGELFF.

This clonotype showed up many times. The rearrangement uses TRBV10-3 and TRBJ1-2, with TRBD1 identical over 11 bases. Trimming removed 6 bases from V and 7 bases from J; junction bases left unmatched: 16. Germline V CDR1 and CDR2: ENHRY, SYGVKD. The CDR3 length is 17 residues. The CDR3 nucleotides read TGTGCCATCAGGAACAGCGCCAGGACAGGGGGCTTTGGTGGCTACACCTTC. Its protein product is CAIRNSARTGGFGGYTF.

The table lists this clonotype with many counts. This chain uses TRBV30 with TRBJ2-1; 8 bases fit TRBD2. Germline trimming cut 4 bases from V and 6 bases from J; bases unmatched to any gene: 8. This CDR3 is built from 14 residues. Germline V gene data show CDR1 as GTSNPN and CDR2 as SVGIG (reference sequence). The CDR3 sequence: CAWTSLADSNEQFF. The CDR3 DNA follows: TGTGCCTGGACTTCACTAGCGGACTCCAATGAGCAGTTCTTC.

Ten or more counts support this clonotype. The V gene is TRBV28, the J gene TRBJ2-4; TRBD2 might be the D (7 bases). Germline V gives CDR1 MDHEN, CDR2 SYDVKM. The length of the CDR3 is 17 residues. With 6 bases removed from V and 0 bases from J, the gap between germline ends came to 18 bases. The CDR3 loop reads CASSPRAGAEAKNIQYF. In DNA, the CDR3 is TGTGCCAGCAGCCCGAGGGCGGGGGCGGAAGCCAAAAACATTCAGTACTTC. The whole variable domain, remainder taken from reference TRBV28 and TRBJ2-4, is DVKVTQSSRYLVKRTGEKVFLECVQDMDHENMFWYRQDPGLGLRLIYFSYDVKMKEKGDIPEGYSVSREKKERFSLILESASTNQTSMYLCASSPRAGAEAKNIQYFGAGTRLSVL.